The source of this T cell receptor beta chain is a study of T cell changes during pregnancy in multiple sclerosis. V was trimmed by 7 bases and J by 0 bases, leaving 13 bases between them. CDR3 size: 14 residues. CDR1 and CDR2 (germline): GTSNPN, SVGIG (reference sequence). Method: immunoSEQ multiplex PCR; TCRdb's copy keeps in-frame clones and lacks some. The top ten hold under 3.5% of the sample, which has about 65,000 clones, around 92% seen once. The chain carries TRBV30 and TRBJ1-3; D not resolved. The sample here was CD8+ T cells from peripheral blood mononuclear cells, taken in the third trimester of pregnancy. The receptor comes from a female donor in good health, enrolled as a control in a pregnancy study. The CDR3 nucleotides are TGTGCCTTCACGGACTGGAACTCTGGAAACACCATATATTTT. Its translation is CAFTDWNSGNTIYF.